This entry lists 5 T cell receptor beta chains sequenced from one sample in a study of Graves' ophthalmopathy and Graves' hyperthyroidism. Amplified TCR beta CDR3 regions were obtained using RNA transcripts as template. First-round RT-PCR with HTBI primers preceded a second-round multiplex PCR. One entry per CDR3 protein results from TCRdb running MiXCR on the multiplex PCR reads. The data hold 350,000 to 450,000 distinct CDR3 sequences, with roughly 20% observed a single time. The sample consisted of peripheral blood. Receptor source: a young woman with stable Graves' hyperthyroidism.

The table lists this clonotype with a few counts. The chain is built from TRBV28 and TRBJ2-7; 7 bases map to TRBD1. The CDR3 covers 15 residues. The trim removed 5 bases at V and 3 bases at J, leaving 10 bases unmatched. Per the germline V gene, CDR1 is MDHEN and CDR2 is SYDVKM. DNA for the CDR3: TGTGCCAGCAGTAAGGGGGACAGCCAGTACTACGAGCAGTACTTC. Its translation: CASSKGDSQYYEQYF.

At least ten counts were recorded for this clonotype. This sequence joins TRBV5-1 and TRBJ2-2; weak D call: TRBD2 (5 bases). Germline V gives CDR1 SGHRS, CDR2 YFSETQ. The CDR3 is 17 residues long. V lost 4 bases and J lost 0, with 16 bases in between. This CDR3 reads CASSLSLGGPNTGELFF. The DNA of the CDR3 is TGCGCCAGCAGCCTATCCTTGGGCGGGCCGAACACCGGGGAGCTGTTTTTT. The entire variable domain, with the rest obtained from reference TRBV5-1 and TRBJ2-2, is as follows: KAGVTQTPRYLIKTRGQQVTLSCSPISGHRSVSWYQQTPGQGLQFLFEYFSETQRNKGNFPGRFSGRQFSNSRSEMNVSTLELGDSALYLCASSLSLGGPNTGELFFGEGSRLTVL.

This clonotype was detected many times. This chain links TRBV9 with TRBJ2-7; 7 bases fit TRBD1. This CDR3 is 14 amino acids long. Trimming took 4 bases from V and 3 from J; bases not matched to a gene: 7. Germline-derived CDR1 and CDR2 are SGDLS and YYNGEE. The chain's CDR3 is CASSRRDRYYEQYF. CDR3 nucleotides: TGTGCCAGCAGCCGCCGGGACAGATACTACGAGCAGTACTTC.

V and J are TRBV9 and TRBJ1-2; D unclear. Germline V gene lookup returns CDR1 SGDLS and CDR2 YYNGEE. V shed 3 bases and J shed 4 bases, with 7 bases lying between them. The CDR3 is made up of 12 amino acids. The chain's CDR3 is CASSGVIYGYTF. In DNA, the CDR3 is TGTGCCAGCAGCGGGGTCATCTATGGCTACACCTTC.

The chain joins TRBV28 to TRBJ1-2, with D possibly TRBD1 on 6 matching bases. V gave up 5 bases and J gave up 7 bases, with 17 bases separating them. This CDR3 region has 14 residues. The germline V gene has CDR1 MDHEN and CDR2 SYDVKM. CDR3 protein: CASSTLETGSGYTF. The DNA for the CDR3 is TGTGCCAGCAGTACCCTCGAGACAGGATCTGGCTACACCTTC.